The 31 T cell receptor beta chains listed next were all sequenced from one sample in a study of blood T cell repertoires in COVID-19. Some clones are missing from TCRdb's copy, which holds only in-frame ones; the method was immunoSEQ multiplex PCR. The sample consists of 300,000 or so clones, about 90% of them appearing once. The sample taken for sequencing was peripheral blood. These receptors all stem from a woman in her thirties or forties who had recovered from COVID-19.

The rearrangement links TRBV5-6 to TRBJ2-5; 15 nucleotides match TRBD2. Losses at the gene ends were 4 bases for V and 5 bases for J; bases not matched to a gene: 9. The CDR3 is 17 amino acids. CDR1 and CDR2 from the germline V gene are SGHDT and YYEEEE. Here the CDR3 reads CASSGGLGLAGGETQYF. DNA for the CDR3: TGTGCCAGCAGCGGGGGTTTGGGACTAGCGGGAGGCGAGACCCAGTACTTC. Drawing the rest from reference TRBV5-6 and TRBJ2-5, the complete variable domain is DAGVTQSPTHLIKTRGQQVTLRCSPKSGHDTVSWYQQALGQGPQFIFQYYEEEERQRGNFPDRFSGHQFPNYSSELNVNALLLGDSALYLCASSGGLGLAGGETQYFGPGTRLLVL.

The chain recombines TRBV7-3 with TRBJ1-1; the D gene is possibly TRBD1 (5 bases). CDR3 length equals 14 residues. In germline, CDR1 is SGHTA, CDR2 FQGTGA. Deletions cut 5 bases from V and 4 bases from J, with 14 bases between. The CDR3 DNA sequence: TGTGCCAGCAGCCCCTCGGGGGGGATCACTGAAGCTTTCTTT. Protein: CASSPSGGITEAFF. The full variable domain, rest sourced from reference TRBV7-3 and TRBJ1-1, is GAGVSQTPSNKVTEKGKYVELRCDPISGHTALYWYRQSLGQGPEFLIYFQGTGAADDSGLPNDRFFAVRPEGSVSTLKIQRTERGDSAVYLCASSPSGGITEAFFGQGTRLTVV.

CDR3 residues: CASSHRRGANSPLHF. The CDR3 DNA follows: TGCGCCAGCAGCCACCGGCGGGGGGCTAATTCACCCCTCCACTTT. The J gene is TRBJ1-6, the V gene TRBV4-3, with D maybe TRBD1 (6 bases). The V end lost 3 bases, the J end lost 6 bases, and 12 bases lay between the germline ends. Germline values: CDR1 LGHNA, CDR2 YSLEER. This CDR3 comprises 15 residues.

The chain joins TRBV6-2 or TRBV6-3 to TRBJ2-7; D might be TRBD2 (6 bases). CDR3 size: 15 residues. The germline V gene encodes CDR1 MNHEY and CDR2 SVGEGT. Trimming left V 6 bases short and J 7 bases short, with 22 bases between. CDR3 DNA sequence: TGTGCCAGCAGCTTCCCTCGGACGGGGACTTGGGAGCAGTACTTC. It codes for CASSFPRTGTWEQYF.

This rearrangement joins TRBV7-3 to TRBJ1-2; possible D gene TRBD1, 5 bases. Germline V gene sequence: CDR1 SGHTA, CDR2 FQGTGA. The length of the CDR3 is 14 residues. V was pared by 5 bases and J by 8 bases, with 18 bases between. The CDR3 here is CASSPTFREGGYTF. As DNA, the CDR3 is TGTGCCAGCAGCCCGACCTTCAGGGAAGGGGGCTACACCTTC.

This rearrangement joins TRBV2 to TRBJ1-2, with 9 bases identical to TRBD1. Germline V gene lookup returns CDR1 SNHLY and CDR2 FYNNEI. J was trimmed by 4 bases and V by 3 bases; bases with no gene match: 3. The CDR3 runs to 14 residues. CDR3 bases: TGTGCCAGCAGTGAGGGGACAGGGTTCTATGGCTACACCTTC. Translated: CASSEGTGFYGYTF.

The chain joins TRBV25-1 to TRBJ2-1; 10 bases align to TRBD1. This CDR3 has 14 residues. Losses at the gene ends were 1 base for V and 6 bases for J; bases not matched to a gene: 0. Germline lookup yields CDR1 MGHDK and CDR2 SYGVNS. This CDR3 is CASSEWDRGNEQFF. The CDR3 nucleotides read TGTGCCAGCAGTGAATGGGACAGGGGCAATGAGCAGTTCTTC.

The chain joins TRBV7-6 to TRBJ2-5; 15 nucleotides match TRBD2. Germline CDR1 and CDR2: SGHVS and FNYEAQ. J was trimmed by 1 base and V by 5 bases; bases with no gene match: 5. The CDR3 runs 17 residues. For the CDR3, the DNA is TGTGCCAGCAGCCCGGGGACTAGCGGGGGGCCCCAAGAGACCCAGTACTTC. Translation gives CASSPGTSGGPQETQYF.

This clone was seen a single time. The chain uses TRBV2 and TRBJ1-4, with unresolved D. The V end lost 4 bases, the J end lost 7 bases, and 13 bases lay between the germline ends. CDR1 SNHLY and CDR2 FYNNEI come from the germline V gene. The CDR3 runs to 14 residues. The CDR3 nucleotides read TGTGCCAGCAGTGTGTGGAGGGTACTTGAAAAACTGTTTTTT. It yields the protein CASSVWRVLEKLFF.

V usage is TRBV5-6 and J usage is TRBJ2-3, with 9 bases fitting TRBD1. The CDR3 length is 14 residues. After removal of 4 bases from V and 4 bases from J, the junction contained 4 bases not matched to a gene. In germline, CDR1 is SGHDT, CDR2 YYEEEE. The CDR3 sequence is CASSPDRGADTQYF. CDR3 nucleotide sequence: TGTGCCAGCAGCCCGGACAGGGGAGCAGATACGCAGTATTTT.

The CDR3 DNA sequence: TGTGCCAGCAGCTTGGTCGGGACAGAAAACACCGGGGAGCTGTTTTTT. Translation: CASSLVGTENTGELFF. The V gene is TRBV5-5, the J gene TRBJ2-2, with 7 positions matching TRBD1. Losses at the gene ends were 0 bases for V and 2 bases for J; bases not matched to a gene: 4. The CDR3 contains 16 residues. The germline CDR1 and CDR2 sequences are SGHKS and YYEKEE (reference sequence). Full variable domain (rest looked up from reference TRBV5-5 and TRBJ2-2): DAGVTQSPTHLIKTRGQQVTLRCSPISGHKSVSWYQQVLGQGPQFIFQYYEKEERGRGNFPDRFSARQFPNYSSELNVNALLLGDSALYLCASSLVGTENTGELFFGEGSRLTVL.

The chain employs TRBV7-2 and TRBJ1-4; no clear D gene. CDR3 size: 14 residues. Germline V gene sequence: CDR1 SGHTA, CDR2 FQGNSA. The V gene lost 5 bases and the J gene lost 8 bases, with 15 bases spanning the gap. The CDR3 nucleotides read TGTGCCAGCAGCCAAGGAACTATTGGGGAAAAACTGTTTTTT. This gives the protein CASSQGTIGEKLFF.

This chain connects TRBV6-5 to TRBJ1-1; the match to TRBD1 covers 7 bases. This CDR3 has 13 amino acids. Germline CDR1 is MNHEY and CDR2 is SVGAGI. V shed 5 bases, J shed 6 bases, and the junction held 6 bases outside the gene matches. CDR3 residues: CASSLQTGPEAFF. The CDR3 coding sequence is TGTGCCAGCAGTCTCCAGACAGGGCCTGAAGCTTTCTTT.

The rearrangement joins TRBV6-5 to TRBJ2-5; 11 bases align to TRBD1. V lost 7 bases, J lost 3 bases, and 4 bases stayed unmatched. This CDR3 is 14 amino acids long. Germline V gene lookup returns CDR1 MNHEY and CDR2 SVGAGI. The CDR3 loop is CASNSGQGEETQYF. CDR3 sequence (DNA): TGTGCCAGCAATTCGGGACAGGGGGAAGAGACCCAGTACTTC.

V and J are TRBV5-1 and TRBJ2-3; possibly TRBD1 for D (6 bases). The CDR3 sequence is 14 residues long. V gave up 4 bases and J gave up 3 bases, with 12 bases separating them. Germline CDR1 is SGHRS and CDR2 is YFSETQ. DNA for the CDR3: TGCGCCAGCAGCGTCATAGGGGGAACAGATACGCAGTATTTT. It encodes CASSVIGGTDTQYF.

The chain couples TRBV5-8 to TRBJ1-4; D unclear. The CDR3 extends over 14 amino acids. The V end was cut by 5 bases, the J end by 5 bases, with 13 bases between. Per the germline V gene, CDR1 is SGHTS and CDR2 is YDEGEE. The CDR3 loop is CASSSLRGNEKLFF. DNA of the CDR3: TGTGCCAGCAGTTCCTTGCGGGGAAATGAAAAACTGTTTTTT. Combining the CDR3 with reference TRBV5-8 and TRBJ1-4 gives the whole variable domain EAGVTQSPTHLIKTRGQQATLRCSPISGHTSVYWYQQALGLGLQFLLWYDEGEERNRGNFPPRFSGRQFPNYSSELNVNALELEDSALYLCASSSLRGNEKLFFGSGTQLSVL.

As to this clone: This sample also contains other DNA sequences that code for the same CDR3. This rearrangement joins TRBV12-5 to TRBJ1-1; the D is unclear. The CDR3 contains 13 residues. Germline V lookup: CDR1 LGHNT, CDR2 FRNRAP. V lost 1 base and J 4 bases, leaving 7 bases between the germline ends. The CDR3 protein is CASGLEEGTEAFF. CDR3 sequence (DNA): TGTGCTAGTGGTTTGGAGGAGGGCACTGAAGCTTTCTTT.

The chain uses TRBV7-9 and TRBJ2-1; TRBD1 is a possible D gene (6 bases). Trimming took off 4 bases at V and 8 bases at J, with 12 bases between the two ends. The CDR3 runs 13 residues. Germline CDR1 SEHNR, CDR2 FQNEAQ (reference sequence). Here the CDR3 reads CASSSDSWHEQFF. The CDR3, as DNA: TGTGCCAGCAGCTCGGACAGCTGGCATGAGCAGTTCTTC.

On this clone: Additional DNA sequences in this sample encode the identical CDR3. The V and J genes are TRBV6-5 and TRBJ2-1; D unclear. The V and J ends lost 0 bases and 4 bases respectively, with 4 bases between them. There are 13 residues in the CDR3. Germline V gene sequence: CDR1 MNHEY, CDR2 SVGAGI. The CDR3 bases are TGTGCCAGCAGTTACTCTCGGTACAATGAGCAGTTCTTC. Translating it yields CASSYSRYNEQFF.

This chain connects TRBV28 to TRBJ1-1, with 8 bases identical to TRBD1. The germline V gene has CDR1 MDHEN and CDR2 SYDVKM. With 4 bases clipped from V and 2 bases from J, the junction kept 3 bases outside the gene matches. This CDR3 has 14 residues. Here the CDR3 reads CASSYTGGNTEAFF. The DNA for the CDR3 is TGTGCCAGCAGTTACACAGGGGGAAACACTGAAGCTTTCTTT.

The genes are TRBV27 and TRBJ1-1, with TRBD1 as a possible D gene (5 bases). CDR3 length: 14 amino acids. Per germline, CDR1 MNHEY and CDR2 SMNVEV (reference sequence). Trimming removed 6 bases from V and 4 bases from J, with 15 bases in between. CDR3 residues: CASSLSPGGTEAFF. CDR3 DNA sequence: TGTGCCAGCAGCCTGAGCCCCGGGGGCACTGAAGCTTTCTTT.

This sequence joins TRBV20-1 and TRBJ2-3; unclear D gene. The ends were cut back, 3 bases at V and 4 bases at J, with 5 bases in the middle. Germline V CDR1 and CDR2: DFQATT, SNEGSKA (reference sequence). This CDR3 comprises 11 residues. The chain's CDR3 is CSARSADTQYF. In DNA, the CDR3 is TGCAGTGCTAGGTCCGCAGATACGCAGTATTTT.

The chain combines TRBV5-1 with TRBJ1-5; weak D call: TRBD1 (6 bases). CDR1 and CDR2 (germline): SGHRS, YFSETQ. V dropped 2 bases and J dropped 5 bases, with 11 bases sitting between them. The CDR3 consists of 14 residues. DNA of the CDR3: TGCGCCAGCAGCTTATTACAGGGCGATCAGCCCCAGCATTTT. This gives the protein CASSLLQGDQPQHF. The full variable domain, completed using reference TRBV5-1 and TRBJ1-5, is KAGVTQTPRYLIKTRGQQVTLSCSPISGHRSVSWYQQTPGQGLQFLFEYFSETQRNKGNFPGRFSGRQFSNSRSEMNVSTLELGDSALYLCASSLLQGDQPQHFGDGTRLSIL.

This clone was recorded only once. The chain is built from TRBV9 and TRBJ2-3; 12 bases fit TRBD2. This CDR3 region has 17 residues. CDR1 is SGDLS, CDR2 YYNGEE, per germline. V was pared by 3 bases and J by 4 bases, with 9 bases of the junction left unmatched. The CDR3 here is CASSAPLAGGPADTQYF. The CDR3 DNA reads TGTGCCAGCAGCGCTCCTCTAGCGGGGGGGCCCGCAGATACGCAGTATTTT.

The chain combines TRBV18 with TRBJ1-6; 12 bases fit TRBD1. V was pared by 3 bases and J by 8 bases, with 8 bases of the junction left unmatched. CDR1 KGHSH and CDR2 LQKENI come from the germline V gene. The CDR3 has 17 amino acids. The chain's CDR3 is CASSPSGTGGADSPLHF. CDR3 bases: TGTGCCAGCTCACCGTCCGGGACAGGGGGCGCAGATTCACCCCTCCACTTT.

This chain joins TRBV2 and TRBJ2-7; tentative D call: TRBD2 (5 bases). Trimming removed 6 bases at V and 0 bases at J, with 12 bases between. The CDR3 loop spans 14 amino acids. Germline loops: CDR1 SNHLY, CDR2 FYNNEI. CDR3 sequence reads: CASRTGIYSYEQYF. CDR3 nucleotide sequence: TGTGCCAGCAGAACCGGGATTTACTCCTACGAGCAGTACTTC.

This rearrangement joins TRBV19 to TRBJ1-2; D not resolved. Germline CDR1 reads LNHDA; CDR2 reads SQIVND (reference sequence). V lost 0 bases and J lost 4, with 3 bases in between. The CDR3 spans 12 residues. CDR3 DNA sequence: TGTGCCAGTAGTATAGATCTCTATGGCTACACCTTC. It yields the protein CASSIDLYGYTF.

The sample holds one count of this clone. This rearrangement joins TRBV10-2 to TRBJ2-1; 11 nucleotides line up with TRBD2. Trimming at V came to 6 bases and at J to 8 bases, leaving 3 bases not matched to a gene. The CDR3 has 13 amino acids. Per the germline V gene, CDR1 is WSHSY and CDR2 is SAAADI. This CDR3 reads CASRTSGGHEQFF. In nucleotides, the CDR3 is TGCGCCAGCAGAACTAGCGGGGGACATGAGCAGTTCTTC.

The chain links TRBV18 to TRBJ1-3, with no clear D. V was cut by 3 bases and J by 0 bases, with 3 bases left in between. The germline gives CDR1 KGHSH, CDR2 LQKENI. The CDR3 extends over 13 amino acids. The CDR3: CASSPYSGNTIYF. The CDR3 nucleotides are TGTGCCAGCTCACCCTACTCTGGAAACACCATATATTTT.

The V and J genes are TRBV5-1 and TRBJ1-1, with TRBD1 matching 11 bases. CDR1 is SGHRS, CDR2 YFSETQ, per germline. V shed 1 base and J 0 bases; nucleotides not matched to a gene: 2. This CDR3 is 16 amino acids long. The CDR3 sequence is CASSLLGQGVNTEAFF. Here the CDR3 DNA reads TGCGCCAGCAGCTTGTTGGGACAGGGGGTGAACACTGAAGCTTTCTTT.

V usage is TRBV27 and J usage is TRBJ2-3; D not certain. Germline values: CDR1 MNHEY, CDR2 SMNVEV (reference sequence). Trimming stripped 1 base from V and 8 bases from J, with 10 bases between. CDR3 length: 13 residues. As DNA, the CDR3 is TGTGCCAGCAGTTTATGGGCTGGTGGTACGCAGTATTTT. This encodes CASSLWAGGTQYF.